The rows below give T cell receptor beta chains drawn from one sample of a study of neoadjuvant anti-PD-1 for oral cavity cancer. The assay was immunoSEQ multiplex PCR, and TCRdb's table has in-frame clones only and misses some. The repertoire holds roughly 16,000 clones, with roughly 66% as singletons. This specimen was PBMCs, taken before nivolumab (anti-PD-1) treatment. The receptors here all came from a person between 40 and 79 years old with oral cavity squamous cell carcinoma. Both conserved end residues are part of each CDR3. A D gene is named only where the DNA matches it firmly. Not every row has a clone size; where given, it reads once, few, many or a size class.

clone size,J gene,D gene,V gene,CDR3 length,CDR3 protein,CDR3 DNA
-,TRBJ2-7,-,TRBV7-7,13,CASSLDSNYEQYF,TGTGCTAGCAGCTTAGACAGTAATTACGAGCAGTACTTC
-,TRBJ2-2,-,TRBV6-5,12,CASRETAGELFF,TGTGCCAGCAGAGAGACAGCCGGGGAGCTGTTTTTT
once,TRBJ2-7,TRBD2,TRBV6-5,15,CASSYSTSGRLEQYF,TGTGCCAGCAGTTATTCGACTAGCGGGAGGCTCGAGCAGTACTTC
few,TRBJ2-7,TRBD1,TRBV27,16,CASSLGARQGGYEQYF,TGTGCCAGCAGTTTAGGTGCCCGACAGGGGGGCTACGAGCAGTACTTC
-,TRBJ2-2,TRBD2,TRBV6-1,14,CASNSGGNTGELFF,TGTGCCAGCAATAGCGGGGGGAACACCGGGGAGCTGTTTTTT
-,TRBJ1-5,TRBD1,TRBV5-1,14,CASSPGQGNQPQHF,TGCGCCAGCAGCCCGGGACAGGGTAATCAGCCCCAGCATTTT
few,TRBJ2-5,-,TRBV5-1,15,CASSLSVAVQETQYF,TGCGCCAGCAGCTTGTCGGTCGCGGTTCAAGAGACCCAGTACTTC
-,TRBJ2-5,-,TRBV25-1,14,CASWDLSAGETQYF,TGTGCCAGCTGGGACCTTTCGGCGGGAGAGACCCAGTACTTC
-,TRBJ1-4,TRBD1,TRBV7-9,15,CASTPSGGPNEKLFF,TGTGCCAGCACCCCATCAGGGGGACCAAATGAAAAACTGTTTTTT
-,TRBJ2-5,-,TRBV29-1,11,CSWGQQETQYF,TGCAGCTGGGGGCAGCAAGAGACCCAGTACTTC
-,TRBJ2-1,TRBD1,TRBV9,14,CASSSRTGGNEQFF,TGTGCCAGCAGCTCGCGGACAGGGGGCAATGAGCAGTTCTTC
-,TRBJ2-2,TRBD1,TRBV30,15,CAFRSGTGITGELFF,TGTGCCTTTCGTAGTGGGACAGGGATCACCGGGGAGCTGTTTTTT
few,TRBJ2-2,-,TRBV28,16,CASSPFQDGHTGELFF,TGTGCCAGCAGCCCCTTTCAGGACGGCCACACCGGGGAGCTGTTTTTT
-,TRBJ1-1,-,TRBV6-5,14,CASSSGVFGTEAFF,TGTGCCAGCAGTTCTGGGGTTTTTGGCACTGAAGCTTTCTTT
-,TRBJ2-7,TRBD1,TRBV6-1,13,CASRGQASYEQYF,TGTGCCAGCAGGGGACAGGCCTCCTACGAGCAGTACTTC
few,TRBJ1-1,-,TRBV6-5,14,CASSYSDSNTEAFF,TGTGCCAGCAGTTACTCCGACAGCAACACTGAAGCTTTCTTT
few,TRBJ2-2,TRBD1,TRBV30,16,CAWSTWDRADTGELFF,TGTGCCTGGAGCACCTGGGACAGGGCGGACACCGGGGAGCTGTTTTTT
-,TRBJ2-2,TRBD1,TRBV6-5,14,CASSDRAKTGELFF,TGTGCCAGCAGTGACAGGGCGAAAACCGGGGAGCTGTTTTTT
-,TRBJ2-3,-,TRBV10-3,12,CATSPHLDTQYF,TGTGCCACGTCGCCGCACTTAGATACGCAGTATTTT
-,TRBJ2-2,-,TRBV11-3,15,CASSLDGATGEELFF,TGTGCCAGCAGCCTCGACGGGGCGACCGGGGAGGAGCTGTTTTTT
-,TRBJ2-2,-,TRBV30,11,CASSYSGELFF,TGTGCCTCCTCTTATTCCGGGGAGCTGTTTTTT
once,TRBJ2-3,TRBD1,TRBV30,15,CAWQPGQGLADTQYF,TGTGCCTGGCAGCCGGGACAGGGTTTGGCAGATACGCAGTATTTT
once,TRBJ2-2,TRBD2,TRBV5-1,15,CASSLVAGGTGELFF,TGCGCCAGCAGCTTGGTAGCGGGGGGCACCGGGGAGCTGTTTTTT
-,TRBJ2-5,TRBD2,TRBV7-8,16,CASSLGPSGVQETQYF,TGTGCCAGCAGCTTAGGGCCTAGCGGAGTCCAAGAGACCCAGTACTTC
-,TRBJ2-7,-,TRBV7-9,16,CASSLSGGAEHYEQYF,TGTGCCAGCAGCCTCAGTGGGGGGGCGGAACACTACGAGCAGTACTTC
-,TRBJ2-5,TRBD2,TRBV30,17,CAWRRMGLAQDGETQYF,TGTGCCTGGAGGCGTATGGGACTAGCGCAGGACGGGGAGACCCAGTACTTC
-,TRBJ2-5,TRBD2,TRBV2,13,CASSGLATETQYF,TGTGCCAGCAGTGGACTAGCTACGGAGACCCAGTACTTC